This entry is about one T cell receptor beta chain. Each cDNA molecule in the library carried unique molecular identifiers. MiXCR was run by TCRdb on the RACE reads, yielding one entry per CDR3 protein. Of about 190,000 distinct CDR3 sequences in the sample, around a quarter are singletons; the top ten hold 2% to 2.5%. The data are from a study of human T cells and chemical hapten exposure. The CDR3 runs 15 residues. J lost 5 bases, V lost 4 bases, and 6 bases had no gene match. Germline lookup yields CDR1 SGHKS and CDR2 YYEKEE (reference sequence). Noted time point: patch test 3, about 24 weeks after DPC sensitization. Treatment in this sample: therapeutic diphenylcyclopropenone sensitization with weekly scalp DPC. Unfractionated whole blood yielded the extracted total RNA.

This sequence joins TRBV5-5 and TRBJ1-5, with 10 bases fitting TRBD1. The source material was whole blood, sampled in connection with sensitization to the hapten diphenylcyclopropenone (DPC). This TCR derives from a woman aged 40 to 49 with alopecia areata. Some clones in this sample may be carry-over from other donors' samples. The CDR3: CASSVAGTGDQPQHF. CDR3 bases: TGTGCCAGCAGCGTAGCCGGGACAGGGGATCAGCCCCAGCATTTT.